This section outlines one T cell receptor beta chain sequence together with its context. The sample originates from a study of blood T cell repertoires in COVID-19. Turning to the study itself: There were acute and convalescent COVID-19 samples, and they came from the United States, Italy and Spain. The cDNA or gDNA used as material had been derived from T cells, B-cell-depleted T cells, or PBMCs.

In the original workflow: Amplified reference gene primers provided the basis for estimating nucleated cell counts. Only in-frame clones appear in the TCRdb table, and some are missing; sequencing was by immunoSEQ multiplex PCR. V, J and clone size derive from that table, while D and trimming were established from the DNA sequence. The table has 260,000 or so clones, over 75% seen once. The germline V gene encodes CDR1 MNHEY and CDR2 SVGAGI. V lost 6 bases, J lost 1 base, and 5 bases stayed unmatched. The CDR3 is 14 amino acids. The sequencing sample was made of peripheral blood. J is TRBJ1-1 and V is TRBV6-5, with 7 bases matching TRBD1. This sequence originates from a human donor in a cohort sampled during active COVID-19. The CDR3 nucleotides read TGTGCCAGCAGGACGACAGGGCGGAACACTGAAGCTTTCTTT. This codes for CASRTTGRNTEAFF.